These 13 T cell receptor beta chains were all obtained from the same sample, sequenced in a study of shared clonotypes between healthy human individuals. Terminally differentiated effector memory CD45RA+ cells were left out of the naive CD8 fraction, which was CD45RO-negative and positively selected for CCR7. Produced via immunoSEQ multiplex PCR; TCRdb's table is partial and in-frame only. The sample has millions of clones; about 95% are singletons. Material: naive CD8+ T cells sorted from blood. The origin of the receptors is a man between 18 and 35 years old in good health.

About this clone itself: The sample holds other DNA sequences that translate to the same CDR3. This CDR3 is CASSPGTGYGYTF. CDR3 coding DNA: TGTGCCAGTAGTCCCGGGACAGGATATGGCTACACCTTC. The V and J genes are TRBV19 and TRBJ1-2; 8 positions agree with TRBD1. Germline loops: CDR1 LNHDA, CDR2 SQIVND (reference sequence). Unmatched junction bases numbered 4, after V lost 5 bases and J lost 5 bases. The CDR3 totals 13 residues.

The rearrangement joins TRBV11-2 to TRBJ2-7; tentative D call: TRBD2 (6 bases). The germline V gene has CDR1 SGHAT and CDR2 FQNNGV. The CDR3 loop spans 13 amino acids. V shed 1 base and J shed 5 bases, with 9 bases lying between them. The CDR3 bases are TGTGCCAGCAGCTTAGTGGAGGGCCACGAGCAGTACTTC. Translating it yields CASSLVEGHEQYF. Based on the CDR3 plus reference TRBV11-2 and TRBJ2-7, the full variable domain is EAGVAQSPRYKIIEKRQSVAFWCNPISGHATLYWYQQILGQGPKLLIQFQNNGVVDDSQLPKDRFSAERLKGVDSTLKIQPAKLEDSAVYLCASSLVEGHEQYFGPGTRLTVT.

The chain carries TRBV4-3 and TRBJ2-3, with unresolved D. The CDR3 is made up of 12 amino acids. The V end was cut by 0 bases, the J end by 7 bases, with 5 bases between. From germline, CDR1 is LGHNA and CDR2 YSLEER. The CDR3 DNA reads TGCGCCAGCAGCCAAGATTGGCATACGCAGTATTTT. Protein product: CASSQDWHTQYF.

This chain uses TRBV6-1 with TRBJ2-3; 8 nucleotides agree with TRBD2. Trimming at V came to 4 bases and at J to 5 bases, leaving 8 bases not matched to a gene. The CDR3 is 15 residues long. Germline-derived CDR1 and CDR2 are MNHNS and SASEGT. The CDR3: CASSVYSGMVDTQYF. DNA for the CDR3: TGTGCCAGCAGTGTATATAGCGGGATGGTAGATACGCAGTATTTT.

The rearrangement joins TRBV11-2 to TRBJ2-1; 10 nucleotides align to TRBD1. V shed 2 bases, J shed 6 bases, and the junction held 7 bases outside the gene matches. The CDR3 totals 16 residues. The V gene's germline CDR1 is SGHAT and CDR2 FQNNGV. The CDR3 spells CASSLLGTGVSNEQFF. Written as DNA, the CDR3 is TGTGCCAGCAGCTTATTGGGGACAGGGGTGAGCAATGAGCAGTTCTTC.

The chain recombines TRBV13 with TRBJ2-1; 9 bases line up with TRBD2. Unmatched junction bases numbered 10, after V lost 5 bases and J lost 2 bases. The CDR3 runs 17 residues. CDR1 and CDR2 from the germline V gene are PRHDT and FYEKMQ (reference sequence). The CDR3 sequence is CASSTNSGRHPYNEQFF. For the CDR3, the DNA is TGTGCCAGCAGCACTAATAGCGGGAGACATCCCTACAATGAGCAGTTCTTC. Using reference TRBV13 and TRBJ2-1 for the parts outside the CDR3, the full variable domain is AAGVIQSPRHLIKEKRETATLKCYPIPRHDTVYWYQQGPGQDPQFLISFYEKMQSDKGSIPDRFSAQQFSDYHSELNMSSLELGDSALYFCASSTNSGRHPYNEQFFGPGTRLTVL.

This chain uses TRBV5-4 with TRBJ2-2; D is undetermined. Germline V gene data show CDR1 as SGHNT and CDR2 as YYREEE (reference sequence). Deletions cut 0 bases from V and 1 base from J, with 7 bases between. The CDR3 extends over 15 amino acids. For the CDR3, the DNA is TGTGCCAGCAGCTTGGTAGTGGAGAACACCGGGGAGCTGTTTTTT. This encodes CASSLVVENTGELFF.

The V call is TRBV5-4, the J call TRBJ2-3; 8 nucleotides agree with TRBD2. V trimming: 2 bases; J trimming: 4 bases; junction bases outside the gene matches: 6. The CDR3 contains 15 residues. CDR1 is SGHNT and CDR2 is YYREEE in the germline V gene (reference sequence). This chain's CDR3 is CASSFSGAAADTQYF. In DNA form, the CDR3 reads TGTGCCAGCAGCTTTAGCGGGGCGGCCGCAGATACGCAGTATTTT. Full variable domain (remainder filled in from reference TRBV5-4 and TRBJ2-3): ETGVTQSPTHLIKTRGQQVTLRCSSQSGHNTVSWYQQALGQGPQFIFQYYREEENGRGNFPPRFSGLQFPNYSSELNVNALELDDSALYLCASSFSGAAADTQYFGPGTRLTVL.

The rearrangement joins TRBV30 to TRBJ2-5, with D perhaps TRBD1 or TRBD2 (6 bases each). Germline V gene sequence: CDR1 GTSNPN, CDR2 SVGIG (reference sequence). There are 18 residues in the CDR3. V lost 4 bases and J 1 base, leaving 25 bases between the germline ends. CDR3 residues: CAWNGLAPRLGGQETQYF. DNA of the CDR3: TGTGCCTGGAATGGTCTAGCGCCAAGACTAGGGGGCCAAGAGACCCAGTACTTC.

This clone was observed a few times. The CDR3: CAISEYDTGTASGANVLTF. The CDR3 DNA sequence: TGTGCCATCAGTGAGTACGATACCGGGACAGCATCTGGGGCCAACGTCCTGACTTTC. The chain has TRBV10-3 and TRBJ2-6; 7 bases map to TRBD1. The CDR3 spans 19 residues. Germline lookup yields CDR1 ENHRY and CDR2 SYGVKD. V shed 1 base, J shed 1 base, and the junction held 10 bases outside the gene matches.

The chain couples TRBV5-5 to TRBJ2-3; D may be TRBD2 (6 bases). Trimming shortened V by 3 bases and J by 0 bases, and 17 bases separated the two germline ends. Germline V gene lookup returns CDR1 SGHKS and CDR2 YYEKEE (reference sequence). The CDR3 has 17 amino acids. The CDR3 loop reads CASSSTRGTVSTDTQYF. CDR3 DNA sequence: TGTGCCAGCAGCTCCACACGAGGGACTGTTAGCACAGATACGCAGTATTTT. Supplemented by reference TRBV5-5 and TRBJ2-3, the full variable domain reads DAGVTQSPTHLIKTRGQQVTLRCSPISGHKSVSWYQQVLGQGPQFIFQYYEKEERGRGNFPDRFSARQFPNYSSELNVNALLLGDSALYLCASSSTRGTVSTDTQYFGPGTRLTVL.

The J gene is TRBJ1-6, the V gene TRBV2, with a weak D call TRBD1 (5 bases). The germline V gene encodes CDR1 SNHLY and CDR2 FYNNEI. V lost 0 bases, J lost 0 bases, and 9 bases lay in between. This CDR3 spans 17 amino acids. CDR3 amino acids: CASSEAEGSSYNSPLHF. The CDR3 region has the DNA TGTGCCAGCAGTGAAGCGGAGGGGAGCTCCTATAATTCACCCCTCCACTTT. Full variable domain (remainder filled in from reference TRBV2 and TRBJ1-6): EPEVTQTPSHQVTQMGQEVILRCVPISNHLYFYWYRQILGQKVEFLVSFYNNEISEKSEIFDDQFSVERPDGSNFTLKIRSTKLEDSAMYFCASSEAEGSSYNSPLHFGNGTRLTVT.

The chain recombines TRBV27 with TRBJ2-5, with a tentative D call TRBD2 (5 bases). Looked up from germline, CDR1 is MNHEY and CDR2 is SMNVEV (reference sequence). V lost 2 bases to trimming and J lost 7 bases, with 8 bases between them. CDR3 length equals 12 residues. The CDR3 loop reads CASSLGSGTQYF. The CDR3 DNA sequence: TGTGCCAGCAGTTTAGGGAGCGGGACCCAGTACTTC.